One sample yielded the 8 T cell receptor beta chains listed below, sequenced in a study of blood T cell repertoires in COVID-19 (dated by TCRdb to 2018 to 2020). Preparation of the library involved the immunoSEQ multiplex PCR assay. TCRdb carries this immuneACCESS record with in-frame sequences only. Its versions omit some clonotypes, under half of them owing to an unresolved V gene in the studies checked, with the rest unexplained. The sample has about 260,000 clones on record, roughly 88% of them singletons. The ten largest clonotypes hold around 2% of the sample. The sequencing sample was made of PBMCs or T cells enriched from blood (not recorded which). Receptors were obtained from a woman aged 45-65 years who had recovered from COVID-19.

The rearrangement links TRBV5-6 to TRBJ1-4; D uncertain. The V gene's germline CDR1 is SGHDT and CDR2 YYEEEE. Trimming took off 0 bases at V and 4 bases at J, with 10 bases between the two ends. CDR3 length: 15 residues. DNA for the CDR3: TGTGCCAGCAGCTTGGTGGGAGATTTTAATGAAAAACTGTTTTTT. Translated: CASSLVGDFNEKLFF.

The chain couples TRBV5-5 to TRBJ2-7, with 10 bases identical to TRBD2. This CDR3 contains 13 residues. The germline V gene has CDR1 SGHKS and CDR2 YYEKEE (reference sequence). The V segment lost 6 bases and the J segment 6 bases; nucleotides outside the gene matches: 6. CDR3 DNA sequence: TGTGCCAGCACCGGGACTAGCGTCGTCGAGCAGTACTTC. Its protein product is CASTGTSVVEQYF.

The chain couples TRBV4-1 to TRBJ2-7; TRBD2 aligns across 11 bases. V was pared by 1 base and J by 5 bases, with 16 bases of the junction left unmatched. CDR3 length equals 19 residues. Germline CDR1 MGHRA, CDR2 YSYEKL. DNA of the CDR3: TGCGCCAGCAGCCAAGCCTGGTCGCTAGCGGGAGGACGTCCAGACGAGCAGTACTTC. This codes for CASSQAWSLAGGRPDEQYF.

This chain connects TRBV4-3 to TRBJ2-7; TRBD1 agrees at 8 bases. The CDR3 totals 15 residues. V shed 0 bases and J 4 bases; nucleotides not matched to a gene: 5. CDR1 and CDR2 from the germline V gene are LGHNA and YSLEER. CDR3 region: CASSQDRQGRYEQYF. The CDR3 DNA is TGCGCCAGCAGCCAAGATAGACAGGGGCGGTACGAGCAGTACTTC.

This chain uses TRBV11-3 with TRBJ1-2, with 7 bases matching TRBD1. The V gene's germline CDR1 is SGHNT and CDR2 YENEEA. Unmatched junction bases numbered 6, after V lost 3 bases and J lost 2 bases. The CDR3 has 15 amino acids. The CDR3 bases are TGTGCCAGCAGCTTGAGATCGACAGGGAACTATGGCTACACCTTC. It specifies CASSLRSTGNYGYTF.

This chain uses TRBV9 with TRBJ2-3, with 13 bases identical to TRBD2. V was pared by 2 bases and J by 7 bases, with 1 base of the junction left unmatched. CDR1 and CDR2 (germline): SGDLS, YYNGEE. This CDR3 has 14 residues. The CDR3 here is CASSVTSGRHTQYF. Written as DNA, the CDR3 is TGTGCCAGCAGCGTGACTAGCGGGAGGCATACGCAGTATTTT. The entire variable domain, with the rest obtained from reference TRBV9 and TRBJ2-3, is as follows: DSGVTQTPKHLITATGQRVTLRCSPRSGDLSVYWYQQSLDQGLQFLIQYYNGEERAKGNILERFSAQQFPDLHSELNLSSLELGDSALYFCASSVTSGRHTQYFGPGTRLTVL.

The chain is built from TRBV19 and TRBJ2-7, with 7 bases lining up with TRBD1. After removal of 5 bases from V and 2 bases from J, the junction contained 36 bases not matched to a gene. Germline lookup yields CDR1 LNHDA and CDR2 SQIVND (reference sequence). The CDR3 contains 24 residues. CDR3 in DNA: TGTGCCAGTAGTGCCAGAGCCGCATACCTCCCGCCCACGGATACAGGGGATGTCCCCTACGAGCAGTACTTC. Amino acid sequence: CASSARAAYLPPTDTGDVPYEQYF.

The chain's CDR3 is CASSQVWGGRGTEAFF. Written as DNA, the CDR3 is TGCGCCAGCAGCCAAGTTTGGGGGGGGCGAGGCACTGAAGCTTTCTTT. The chain links TRBV4-3 to TRBJ1-1, with a tentative D call TRBD1 (6 bases). Germline CDR1 and CDR2: LGHNA and YSLEER. The CDR3 loop spans 16 amino acids. The germline V and J ends were trimmed by 1 base and 4 bases, with 16 bases remaining between them.